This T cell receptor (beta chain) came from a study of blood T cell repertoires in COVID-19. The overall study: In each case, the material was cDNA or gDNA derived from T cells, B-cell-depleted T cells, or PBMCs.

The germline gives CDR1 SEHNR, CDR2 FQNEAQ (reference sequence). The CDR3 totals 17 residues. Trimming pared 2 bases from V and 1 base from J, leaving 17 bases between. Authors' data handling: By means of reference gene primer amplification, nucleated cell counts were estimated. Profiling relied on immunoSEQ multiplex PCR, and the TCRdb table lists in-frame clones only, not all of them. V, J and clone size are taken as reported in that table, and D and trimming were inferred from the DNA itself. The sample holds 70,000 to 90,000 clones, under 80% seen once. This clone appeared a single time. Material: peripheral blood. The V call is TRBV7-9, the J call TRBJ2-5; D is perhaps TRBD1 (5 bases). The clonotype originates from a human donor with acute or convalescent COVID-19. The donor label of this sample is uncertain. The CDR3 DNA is TGTGCCAGCAGCTTAAGGGGCTCGGCAGGGCCCCAAGAGACCCAGTACTTC. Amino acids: CASSLRGSAGPQETQYF.